This paragraph covers one T cell receptor beta chain sequence. The method was immunoSEQ multiplex PCR; TCRdb's version includes in-frame clones alone and lacks a portion of them. Of around 300,000 clones in the sample, 86% were seen once. The data were obtained in a study of blood T cell repertoires in COVID-19. J was trimmed by 4 bases and V by 1 base; bases with no gene match: 13. This CDR3 is built from 18 residues. The germline CDR1 and CDR2 sequences are MGHRA and YSYEKL. Sequenced sample: peripheral blood. The TCR sequence derives from a woman aged 70 to 79 with COVID-19, enrolled during active disease. The chain carries TRBV4-1 and TRBJ2-1, with TRBD2 matching over 7 bases. In DNA, the CDR3 is TGCGCCAGCAGCCAAGGGGGGGGAGCCGGACGAAGGTACAATGAGCAGTTCTTC. This translates into CASSQGGGAGRRYNEQFF.